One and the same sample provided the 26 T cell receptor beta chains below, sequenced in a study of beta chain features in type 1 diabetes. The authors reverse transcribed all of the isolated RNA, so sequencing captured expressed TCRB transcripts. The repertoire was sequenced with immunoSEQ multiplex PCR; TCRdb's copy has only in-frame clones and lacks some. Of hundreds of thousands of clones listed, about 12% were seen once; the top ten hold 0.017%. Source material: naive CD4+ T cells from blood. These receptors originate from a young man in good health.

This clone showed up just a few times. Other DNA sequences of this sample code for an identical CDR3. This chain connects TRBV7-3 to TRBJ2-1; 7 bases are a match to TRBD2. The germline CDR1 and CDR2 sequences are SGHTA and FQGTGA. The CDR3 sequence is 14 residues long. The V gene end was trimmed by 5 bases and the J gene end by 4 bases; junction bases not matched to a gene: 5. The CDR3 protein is CASSPQGGYNEQFF. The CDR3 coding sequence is TGTGCCAGCAGCCCCCAGGGAGGGTACAATGAGCAGTTCTTC.

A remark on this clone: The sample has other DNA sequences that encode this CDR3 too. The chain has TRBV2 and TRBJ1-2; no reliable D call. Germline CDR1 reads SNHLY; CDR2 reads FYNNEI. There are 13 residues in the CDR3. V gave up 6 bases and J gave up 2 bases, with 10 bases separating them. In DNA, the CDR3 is TGTGCCAGCAGCGAGACACCAAACTATGGCTACACCTTC. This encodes CASSETPNYGYTF.

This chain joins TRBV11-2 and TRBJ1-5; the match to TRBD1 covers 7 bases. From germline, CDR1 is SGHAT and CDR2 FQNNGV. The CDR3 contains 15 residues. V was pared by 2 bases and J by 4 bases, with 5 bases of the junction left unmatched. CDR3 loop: CASSLSTGSNQPQHF. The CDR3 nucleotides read TGTGCCAGCAGCTTATCGACAGGGAGTAATCAGCCCCAGCATTTT.

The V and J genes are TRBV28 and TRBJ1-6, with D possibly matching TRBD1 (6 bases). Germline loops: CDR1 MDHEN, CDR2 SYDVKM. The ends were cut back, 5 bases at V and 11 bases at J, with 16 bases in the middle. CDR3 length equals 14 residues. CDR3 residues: CASSVPGGTTPLHF. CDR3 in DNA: TGTGCCAGCAGTGTACCGGGGGGGACAACACCCCTCCACTTT.

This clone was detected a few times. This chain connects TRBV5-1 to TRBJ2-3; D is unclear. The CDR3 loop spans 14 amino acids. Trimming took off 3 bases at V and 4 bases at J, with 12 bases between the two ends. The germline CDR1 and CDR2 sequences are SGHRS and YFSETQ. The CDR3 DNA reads TGCGCCAGCAGCTATCGACTTACGTCAGATACGCAGTATTTT. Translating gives CASSYRLTSDTQYF.

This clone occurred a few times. The CDR3 is CASSPRQGRGYTF. CDR3 in DNA: TGTGCCAGCAGCCCCCGACAGGGGCGAGGCTACACCTTC. This chain connects TRBV7-3 to TRBJ1-2; TRBD1 aligns across 8 bases. Per the germline V gene, CDR1 is SGHTA and CDR2 is FQGTGA. The CDR3 totals 13 residues. J lost 8 bases, V lost 5 bases, and 7 bases had no gene match. Drawing the rest from reference TRBV7-3 and TRBJ1-2, the complete variable domain is GAGVSQTPSNKVTEKGKYVELRCDPISGHTALYWYRQSLGQGPEFLIYFQGTGAADDSGLPNDRFFAVRPEGSVSTLKIQRTERGDSAVYLCASSPRQGRGYTFGSGTRLTVV.

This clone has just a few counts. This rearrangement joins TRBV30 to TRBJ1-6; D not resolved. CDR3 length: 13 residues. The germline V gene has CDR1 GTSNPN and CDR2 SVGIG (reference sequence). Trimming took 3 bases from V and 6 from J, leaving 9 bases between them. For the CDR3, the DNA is TGTGCCTGGAGCCGTCCGGGTAATTCACCCCTCCACTTT. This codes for CAWSRPGNSPLHF.

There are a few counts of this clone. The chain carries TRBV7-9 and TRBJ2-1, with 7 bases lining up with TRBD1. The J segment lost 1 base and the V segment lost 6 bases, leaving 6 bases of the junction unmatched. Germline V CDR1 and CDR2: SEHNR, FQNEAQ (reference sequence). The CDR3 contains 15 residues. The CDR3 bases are TGTGCCAGCAGTTCACAGGGGTTGTCCTACAATGAGCAGTTCTTC. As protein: CASSSQGLSYNEQFF.

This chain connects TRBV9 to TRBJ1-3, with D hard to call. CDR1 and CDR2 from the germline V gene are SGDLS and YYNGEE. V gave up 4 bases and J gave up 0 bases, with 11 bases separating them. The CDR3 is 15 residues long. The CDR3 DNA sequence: TGTGCCAGCAGCCCCATCTTGAGCTCTGGAAACACCATATATTTT. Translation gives CASSPILSSGNTIYF.

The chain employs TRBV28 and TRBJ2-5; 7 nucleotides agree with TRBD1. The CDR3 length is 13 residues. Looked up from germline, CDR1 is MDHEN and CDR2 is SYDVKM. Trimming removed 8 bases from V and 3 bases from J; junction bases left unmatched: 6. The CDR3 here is CASYHRGKETQYF. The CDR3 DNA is TGTGCCAGCTACCACAGGGGTAAAGAGACCCAGTACTTC. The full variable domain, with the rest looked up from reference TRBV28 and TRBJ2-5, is DVKVTQSSRYLVKRTGEKVFLECVQDMDHENMFWYRQDPGLGLRLIYFSYDVKMKEKGDIPEGYSVSREKKERFSLILESASTNQTSMYLCASYHRGKETQYFGPGTRLLVL.

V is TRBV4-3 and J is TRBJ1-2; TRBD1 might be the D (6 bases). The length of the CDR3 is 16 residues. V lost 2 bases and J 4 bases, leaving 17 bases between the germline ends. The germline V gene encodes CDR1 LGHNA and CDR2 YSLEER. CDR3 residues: CASSQRSTGLFYGYTF. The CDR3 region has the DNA TGCGCCAGCAGCCAAAGGTCGACAGGATTGTTCTATGGCTACACCTTC.

The CDR3 loop is CASSPTRESYEQYF. The CDR3 nucleotides read TGTGCCAGCAGCCCGACACGAGAGTCCTACGAGCAGTACTTC. The rearrangement uses TRBV27 and TRBJ2-7; D unresolved. The V gene lost 6 bases and the J gene lost 1 base, with 13 bases spanning the gap. The CDR3 is 14 residues long. Germline V gene lookup returns CDR1 MNHEY and CDR2 SMNVEV (reference sequence).

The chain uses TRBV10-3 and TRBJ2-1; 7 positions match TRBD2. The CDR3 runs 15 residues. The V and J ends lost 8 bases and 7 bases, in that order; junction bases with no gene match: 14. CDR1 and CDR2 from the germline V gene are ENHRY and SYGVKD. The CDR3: CAISPGTQGGNEQFF. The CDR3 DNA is TGTGCCATCTCACCCGGGACCCAGGGAGGGAATGAGCAGTTCTTC.

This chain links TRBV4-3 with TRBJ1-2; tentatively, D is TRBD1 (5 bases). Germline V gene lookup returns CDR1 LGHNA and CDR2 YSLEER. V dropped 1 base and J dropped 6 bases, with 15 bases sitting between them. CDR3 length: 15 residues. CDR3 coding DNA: TGCGCCAGCAGCCAAGGGGGGGGGAGGGAGGATGGCTACACCTTC. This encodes CASSQGGGREDGYTF.

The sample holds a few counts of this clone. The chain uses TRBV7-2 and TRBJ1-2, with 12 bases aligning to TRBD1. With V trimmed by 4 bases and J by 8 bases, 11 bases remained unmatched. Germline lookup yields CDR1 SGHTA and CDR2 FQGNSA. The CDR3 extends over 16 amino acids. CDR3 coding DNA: TGTGCCAGCAGCTCTATACACGGGACAGGGGGCTCGGGCTACACCTTC. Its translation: CASSSIHGTGGSGYTF.

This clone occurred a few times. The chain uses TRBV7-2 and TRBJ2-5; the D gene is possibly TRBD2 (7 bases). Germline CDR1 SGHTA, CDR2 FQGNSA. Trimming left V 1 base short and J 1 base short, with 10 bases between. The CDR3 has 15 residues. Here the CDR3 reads CASSLEGGTQETQYF. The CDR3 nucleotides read TGTGCCAGCAGCTTAGAGGGGGGGACCCAAGAGACCCAGTACTTC.

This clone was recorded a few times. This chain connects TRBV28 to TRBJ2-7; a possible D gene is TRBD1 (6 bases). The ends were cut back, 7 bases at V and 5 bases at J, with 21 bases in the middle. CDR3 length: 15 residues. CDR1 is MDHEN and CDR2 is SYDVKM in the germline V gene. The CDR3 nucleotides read TGTGCCAGCACCCAAATTGGGGGCGTCCTCCACGAGCAGTACTTC. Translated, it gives CASTQIGGVLHEQYF.

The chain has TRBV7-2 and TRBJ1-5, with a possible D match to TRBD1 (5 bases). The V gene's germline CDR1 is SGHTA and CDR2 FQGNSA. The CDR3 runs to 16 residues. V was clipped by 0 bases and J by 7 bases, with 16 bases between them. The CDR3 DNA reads TGTGCCAGCAGCTTAGCGGGGCAGGCAACATACCAGCCCCAGCATTTT. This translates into CASSLAGQATYQPQHF. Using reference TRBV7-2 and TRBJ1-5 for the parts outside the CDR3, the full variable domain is GAGVSQSPSNKVTEKGKDVELRCDPISGHTALYWYRQSLGQGLEFLIYFQGNSAPDKSGLPSDRFSAERTGGSVSTLTIQRTQQEDSAVYLCASSLAGQATYQPQHFGDGTRLSIL.

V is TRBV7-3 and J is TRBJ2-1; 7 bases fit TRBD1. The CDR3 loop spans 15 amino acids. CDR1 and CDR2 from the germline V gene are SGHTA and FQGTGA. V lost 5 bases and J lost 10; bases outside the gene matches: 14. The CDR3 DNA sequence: TGTGCCAGCAGCCCCTCCGAGACAGGGTTCCGGGAGCAGTTCTTC. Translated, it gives CASSPSETGFREQFF.

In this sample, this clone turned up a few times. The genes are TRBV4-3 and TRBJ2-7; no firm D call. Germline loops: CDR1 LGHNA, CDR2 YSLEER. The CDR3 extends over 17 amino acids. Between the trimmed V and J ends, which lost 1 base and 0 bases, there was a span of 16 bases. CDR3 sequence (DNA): TGCGCCAGCAGCCAAGGGTCCCACTGGGCAAGCTCCTACGAGCAGTACTTC. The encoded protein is CASSQGSHWASSYEQYF.

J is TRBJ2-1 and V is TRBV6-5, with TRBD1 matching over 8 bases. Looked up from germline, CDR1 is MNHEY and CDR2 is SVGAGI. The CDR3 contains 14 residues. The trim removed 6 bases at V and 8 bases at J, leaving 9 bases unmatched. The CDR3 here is CASSHDRGRHEQFF. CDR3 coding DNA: TGTGCCAGCAGCCACGACAGGGGACGGCATGAGCAGTTCTTC.

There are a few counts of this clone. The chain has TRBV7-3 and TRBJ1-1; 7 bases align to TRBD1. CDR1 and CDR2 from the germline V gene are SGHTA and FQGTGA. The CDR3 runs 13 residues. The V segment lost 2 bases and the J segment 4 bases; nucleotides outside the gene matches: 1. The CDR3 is CASSLSGGTEAFF. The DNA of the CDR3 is TGTGCCAGCAGCTTATCAGGGGGCACTGAAGCTTTCTTT.

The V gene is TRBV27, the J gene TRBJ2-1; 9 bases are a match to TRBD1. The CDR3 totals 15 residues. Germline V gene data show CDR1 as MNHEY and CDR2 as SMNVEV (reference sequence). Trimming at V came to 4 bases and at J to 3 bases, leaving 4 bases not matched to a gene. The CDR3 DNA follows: TGTGCCAGCAGTTCACAGGGGGCGTACTACAATGAGCAGTTCTTC. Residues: CASSSQGAYYNEQFF.

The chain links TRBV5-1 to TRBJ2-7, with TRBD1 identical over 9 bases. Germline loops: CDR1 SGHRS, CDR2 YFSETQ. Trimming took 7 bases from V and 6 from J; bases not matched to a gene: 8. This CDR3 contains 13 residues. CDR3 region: CASRPTGGSEQYF. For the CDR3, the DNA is TGCGCCAGCCGTCCTACAGGGGGCTCCGAGCAGTACTTC.

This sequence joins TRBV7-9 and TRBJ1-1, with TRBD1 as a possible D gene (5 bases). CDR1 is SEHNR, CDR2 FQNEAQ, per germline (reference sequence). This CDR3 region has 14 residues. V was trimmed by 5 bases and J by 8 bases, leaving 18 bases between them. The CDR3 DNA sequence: TGTGCCAGCAGCCCCCTGGGGGGGACGGGCGAAGCTTTCTTT. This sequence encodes CASSPLGGTGEAFF.

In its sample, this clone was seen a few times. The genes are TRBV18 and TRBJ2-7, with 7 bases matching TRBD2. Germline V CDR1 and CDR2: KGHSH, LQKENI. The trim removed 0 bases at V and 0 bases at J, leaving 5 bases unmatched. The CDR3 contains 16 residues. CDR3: CASSPPSGGGSYEQYF. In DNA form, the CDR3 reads TGTGCCAGCTCACCACCGTCGGGAGGAGGCTCCTACGAGCAGTACTTC.